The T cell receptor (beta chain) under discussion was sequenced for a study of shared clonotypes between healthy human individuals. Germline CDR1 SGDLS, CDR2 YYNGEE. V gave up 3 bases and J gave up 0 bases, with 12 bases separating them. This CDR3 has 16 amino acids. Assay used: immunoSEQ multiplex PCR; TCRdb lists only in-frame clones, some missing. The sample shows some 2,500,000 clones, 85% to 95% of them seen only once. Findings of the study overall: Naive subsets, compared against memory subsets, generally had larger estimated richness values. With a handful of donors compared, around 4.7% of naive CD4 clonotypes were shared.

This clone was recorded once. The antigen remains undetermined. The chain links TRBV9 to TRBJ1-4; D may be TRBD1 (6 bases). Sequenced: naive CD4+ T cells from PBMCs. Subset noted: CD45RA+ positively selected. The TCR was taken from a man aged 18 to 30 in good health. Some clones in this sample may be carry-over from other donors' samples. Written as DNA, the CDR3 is TGTGCCAGCAGCGAGGGGGAGGGATCAACTAATGAAAAACTGTTTTTT. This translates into CASSEGEGSTNEKLFF.